This entry lists 2 T cell receptor beta chains sequenced from one sample in a study of shared T cell receptors in the human thymus. Libraries were prepared by immunoSEQ multiplex PCR; TCRdb keeps only in-frame clonotypes and omits some of them. Here the sample spans approximately 580,000 clones, about four fifths being singletons. This same sample was also taken into another study, of human thymus T cells.

Material for sequencing was thymocytes. All receptors come from a boy under three years old with a congenital heart defect.

V gene TRBV13 combines with J gene TRBJ2-1; 8 bases are a match to TRBD2. Trimming at V came to 0 bases and at J to 6 bases, leaving 4 bases not matched to a gene. Germline V gene sequence: CDR1 PRHDT, CDR2 FYEKMQ (reference sequence). CDR3 length: 15 amino acids. CDR3 sequence (DNA): TGTGCCAGCAGCTTAGGGCAGCGGGAGCGCAATGAGCAGTTCTTC. It codes for CASSLGQRERNEQFF. Together with reference TRBV13 and TRBJ2-1, the CDR3 gives the full variable domain: AAGVIQSPRHLIKEKRETATLKCYPIPRHDTVYWYQQGPGQDPQFLISFYEKMQSDKGSIPDRFSAQQFSDYHSELNMSSLELGDSALYFCASSLGQRERNEQFFGPGTRLTVL.

The rearrangement links TRBV6-5 to TRBJ1-1; 8 nucleotides line up with TRBD1. From germline, CDR1 is MNHEY and CDR2 SVGAGI. V trimming: 4 bases; J trimming: 2 bases; junction bases outside the gene matches: 9. The CDR3 is 16 residues long. CDR3 nucleotide sequence: TGTGCCAGCAGTTTAGAGGGACAGGCCCCAAACACTGAAGCTTTCTTT. This sequence encodes CASSLEGQAPNTEAFF.